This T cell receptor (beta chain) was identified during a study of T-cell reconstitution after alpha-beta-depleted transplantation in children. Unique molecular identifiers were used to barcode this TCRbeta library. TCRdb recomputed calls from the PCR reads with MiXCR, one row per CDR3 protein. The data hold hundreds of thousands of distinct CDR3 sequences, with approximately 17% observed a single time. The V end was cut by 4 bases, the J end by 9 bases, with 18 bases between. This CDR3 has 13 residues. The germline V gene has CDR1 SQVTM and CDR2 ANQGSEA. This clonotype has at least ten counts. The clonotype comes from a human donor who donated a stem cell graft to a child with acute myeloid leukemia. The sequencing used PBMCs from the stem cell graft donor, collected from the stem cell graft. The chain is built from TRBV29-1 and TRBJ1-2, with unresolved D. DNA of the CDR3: TGCAGCGTTGGTGGGGTCACCAAAATGAGCTACACCTTC. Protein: CSVGGVTKMSYTF.